This T cell receptor (beta chain) was found in a study of T cell responses to AZD1222 COVID-19 vaccine. Study in general: Pooling was applied to second doses at about 4 or about 12 weeks.

A note on this clone: Its specificity is unknown.

General observations from the study: Seropositive AZD1222 recipients at baseline numbered only 6 or 7. Donor demographics were predominantly white British with a female majority; clonal diversity may be underestimated. Repertoire collection took place solely once the T cell response had peaked.

CDR3 length: 15 residues. Trimming left V 0 bases short and J 6 bases short, with 15 bases between. From germline, CDR1 is SGHDT and CDR2 YYEEEE. Some clones are missing from TCRdb's copy, which holds only in-frame ones; the method was immunoSEQ multiplex PCR. The sample contains 80,000 to 100,000 clones, around nine tenths of which appear only once. The gene calls are TRBV5-6 and TRBJ2-5, with D uncertain. The sequenced sample was peripheral blood, obtained on day 0 of AZD1222 vaccination. The clonotype comes from an adult in good health. The CDR3 sequence: CASSLGGGTRQTQYF. Here the CDR3 DNA reads TGTGCCAGCAGCTTGGGTGGTGGCACGCGTCAGACCCAGTACTTC.